The TCR beta chain under discussion was sequenced for a study of Graves' ophthalmopathy and Graves' hyperthyroidism. Germline CDR1 reads SGDLS; CDR2 reads YYNGEE. The CDR3 has 16 residues. Trimming left V 0 bases short and J 2 bases short, with 14 bases between. Exclusion applied to patients with other autoimmune diseases, uncontrolled infections, pregnancy or lactation. TCR beta CDR3 regions were amplified from RNA transcripts. HTBI-primed first-round RT-PCR preceded second-round multiplex PCR. Via MiXCR, TCRdb re-called the multiplex PCR reads, giving one row per CDR3 protein. The sample shows about 600,000 distinct CDR3 sequences, under 40% of them seen only once.

Sample: peripheral blood or thyroid tissue (not recorded which). This clonotype was sampled from an adult man with Graves' hyperthyroidism. J is TRBJ2-5 and V is TRBV9; D remains unclear. The CDR3 here is CASSVESTARQETQYF. In DNA form, the CDR3 reads TGTGCCAGCAGCGTAGAGTCCACGGCCAGACAAGAGACCCAGTACTTC.